These 27 T cell receptor beta chains came from one sample sequenced in a study of glioma-infiltrating T cells. The iRepertoire nested amplicon-rescue multiplex PCR amplified TCR alpha and beta CDR3s from RNA. TCRdb recomputed calls from the multiplex PCR reads with MiXCR, one row per CDR3 protein. The repertoire holds 150,000 or so distinct CDR3 sequences, with roughly 43% as singletons. Material for sequencing was glioma tissue, nonneoplastic brain tissue, or PBMCs (not recorded which). These receptors originate from a human donor with low-grade glioma or glioblastoma, undergoing nonglioma brain surgery, or in good health (not recorded which).

This clonotype was seen a handful of times. The chain has TRBV20-1 and TRBJ2-5, with D tentatively TRBD2 (5 bases). Germline V lookup: CDR1 DFQATT, CDR2 SNEGSKA (reference sequence). Between the trimmed V and J ends, which lost 7 bases and 2 bases, there was a span of 8 bases. This CDR3 contains 11 residues. The CDR3: CSVWEQETQYF. CDR3 nucleotide sequence: TGCAGTGTATGGGAGCAAGAGACCCAGTACTTC.

This rearrangement joins TRBV20-1 to TRBJ1-2; 9 bases are shared with TRBD1. This CDR3 spans 14 amino acids. The germline V gene encodes CDR1 DFQATT and CDR2 SNEGSKA (reference sequence). V lost 4 bases to trimming and J lost 2 bases; unmatched junction nucleotides: 5. The CDR3 DNA sequence: TGCAGTGCTATAGCGGGACAGGGAAACTATGGCTACACCTTC. Encoded protein: CSAIAGQGNYGYTF.

Regarding this clonotype: Compared with germline, one end of the junction differs, possibly owing to a read error. The chain combines TRBV20-1 with TRBJ1-6, with D perhaps TRBD1 (5 bases). The germline V gene has CDR1 DFQATT and CDR2 SNEGSKA (reference sequence). This CDR3 is built from 13 residues. Here the CDR3 reads CSASDSLNLPLHF. In DNA form, the CDR3 reads TGCAGTGCTAGTGACAGTCTAAATTTACCCCTCCACTTT.

The chain uses TRBV12-3 or TRBV12-4 and TRBJ2-7; D gene unclear. This CDR3 contains 14 residues. The V gene lost 3 bases and the J gene lost 4 bases, with 13 bases spanning the gap. CDR3 sequence reads: CASSFSFPSYEQYF. DNA for the CDR3: TGTGCCAGCAGTTTTAGTTTCCCGTCGTACGAGCAGTACTTC.

The V call is TRBV11-2, the J call TRBJ1-1; no firm D call. The germline gives CDR1 SGHAT, CDR2 FQNNGV. The CDR3 sequence is 13 residues long. V lost 2 bases and J 1 base, leaving 5 bases between the germline ends. This chain's CDR3 is CASSLKRNTEAFF. For the CDR3, the DNA is TGTGCCAGCAGCTTAAAGAGGAACACTGAAGCTTTCTTT.

The sample holds a few counts of this clonotype. The rearrangement joins TRBV2 to TRBJ2-5, with 9 bases fitting TRBD2. Germline V gives CDR1 SNHLY, CDR2 FYNNEI. CDR3 length: 14 residues. The V segment lost 7 bases and the J segment 3 bases; nucleotides outside the gene matches: 6. CDR3 in amino acids: CASNKGLAEETQYF. DNA for the CDR3: TGTGCCAGCAATAAGGGACTAGCCGAAGAGACCCAGTACTTC.

CDR3: CSVEDRRIRNTEAFF. CDR3 sequence (DNA): TGCAGCGTTGAAGATCGCCGAATACGGAACACTGAAGCTTTCTTT. The chain links TRBV29-1 to TRBJ1-1; D not resolved. This CDR3 has 15 amino acids. Germline V CDR1 and CDR2: SQVTM, ANQGSEA. Trimming shortened V by 0 bases and J by 1 base, and 12 bases separated the two germline ends.

The chain links TRBV6-1 to TRBJ1-1; D remains ambiguous. The CDR3 has 12 amino acids. Germline V gene sequence: CDR1 MNHNS, CDR2 SASEGT. V shed 5 bases and J shed 9 bases, with 13 bases lying between them. CDR3 amino acids: CASSTDPLKAFF. CDR3 nucleotide sequence: TGTGCCAGCAGTACGGACCCCCTAAAAGCTTTCTTT.

This clonotype has just one count. This chain uses TRBV6-5 with TRBJ2-6; D not certain. In germline, CDR1 is MNHEY, CDR2 SVGAGI. Trimming took 0 bases from V and 0 from J, leaving 3 bases between them. This CDR3 comprises 15 residues. Here the CDR3 DNA reads TGTGCCAGCAGTTACTCGGACTCTGGGGCCAACGTCCTGACTTTC. Its protein product is CASSYSDSGANVLTF.

This sequence joins TRBV28 and TRBJ1-3; D ambiguous. Germline values: CDR1 MDHEN, CDR2 SYDVKM. V was shortened by 4 bases and J by 0 bases, with 22 bases between the two germline ends. The CDR3 is 19 residues long. CDR3: CASSSRVVRRESSGNTIYF. CDR3 bases: TGTGCCAGCAGTTCCCGAGTGGTTAGGCGGGAGAGCTCTGGAAACACCATATATTTT.

The chain has TRBV6-1 and TRBJ1-5; D is ambiguous. In germline, CDR1 is MNHNS, CDR2 SASEGT. The CDR3 is made up of 13 amino acids. Trimming removed 3 bases at V and 7 bases at J, with 10 bases between. The CDR3 sequence is CASSDRLRQPQHF. The CDR3 DNA is TGTGCCAGCAGTGACAGGCTACGGCAGCCCCAGCATTTT.

Comment on this clonotype: A much larger clone is a single base away; this may be a read error. The rearrangement joins TRBV6-2 or TRBV6-3 to TRBJ1-2; D not certain. The V gene's germline CDR1 is MNHEY and CDR2 SVGEGT. The ends were cut back, 5 bases at V and 4 bases at J, with 11 bases in the middle. The CDR3 spans 13 residues. The CDR3 sequence: CASSAEGIYGYTF. The CDR3 DNA reads TGTGCCAGCAGTGCCGAAGGCATCTATGGCTACACCTTC.

This clonotype has just a few counts. The CDR3 spells CAIFAGTANTEAFF. The CDR3 DNA reads as TGTGCCATCTTCGCCGGGACAGCGAACACTGAAGCTTTCTTT. The rearrangement joins TRBV10-3 to TRBJ1-1; 7 bases are a match to TRBD1. The CDR3 runs 14 residues. Looked up from germline, CDR1 is ENHRY and CDR2 is SYGVKD. Unmatched junction bases numbered 7, after V lost 8 bases and J lost 1 base.

The chain joins TRBV30 to TRBJ1-1; D not certain. The germline V gene encodes CDR1 GTSNPN and CDR2 SVGIG (reference sequence). Trimming cost V 3 bases and J 5 bases, with 13 bases left between them. The CDR3 is 13 residues long. The CDR3 coding sequence is TGTGCCTGGAGCCCCCGTGTGATAACTGAAGCTTTCTTT. Its protein is CAWSPRVITEAFF.

This clonotype occurred once. The V gene is TRBV6-6, the J gene TRBJ2-5, with TRBD2 matching 8 bases. The CDR3 totals 13 residues. The germline V gene encodes CDR1 MNHNY and CDR2 SVGAGI (reference sequence). V was clipped by 8 bases and J by 4 bases; unmatched bases: 6. The CDR3 bases are TGTGCCAGCTTGGCAGCGGGGGTAGAGACCCAGTACTTC. This sequence encodes CASLAAGVETQYF.

The rearrangement uses TRBV7-2 and TRBJ2-3; 8 nucleotides match TRBD2. The germline CDR1 and CDR2 sequences are SGHTA and FQGNSA. This CDR3 region has 15 residues. V trimming: 8 bases; J trimming: 3 bases; junction bases outside the gene matches: 10. The CDR3 here is CASCERGGMTDTQYF. The CDR3 DNA follows: TGTGCCAGCTGCGAACGGGGGGGCATGACAGATACGCAGTATTTT. Full variable domain (missing parts from reference TRBV7-2 and TRBJ2-3): GAGVSQSPSNKVTEKGKDVELRCDPISGHTALYWYRQSLGQGLEFLIYFQGNSAPDKSGLPSDRFSAERTGGSVSTLTIQRTQQEDSAVYLCASCERGGMTDTQYFGPGTRLTVL.

The genes are TRBV11-2 and TRBJ2-7; TRBD1 is a possible D gene (6 bases). This CDR3 comprises 14 residues. Germline V gene sequence: CDR1 SGHAT, CDR2 FQNNGV. The V end was cut by 6 bases, the J end by 2 bases, with 14 bases between. The CDR3: CASRLDRRAYEQYF. The CDR3 DNA is TGTGCCAGCAGACTCGACAGGAGAGCCTACGAGCAGTACTTC.

The J gene is TRBJ2-7, the V gene TRBV20-1; 7 bases are a match to TRBD1. Per germline, CDR1 DFQATT and CDR2 SNEGSKA (reference sequence). V was pared by 7 bases and J by 4 bases, with 4 bases of the junction left unmatched. The CDR3 length is 11 residues. The CDR3 DNA follows: TGCAGTGGTACAGGGGCGTACGAGCAGTACTTC. Its protein product is CSGTGAYEQYF.

The chain uses TRBV12-3 or TRBV12-4 and TRBJ2-7, with a tentative D call TRBD2 (6 bases). V was shortened by 3 bases and J by 2 bases, with 11 bases between the two germline ends. The CDR3 spans 14 residues. The CDR3 is CASSLGREAYEQYF. DNA of the CDR3: TGTGCCAGCAGTTTGGGCAGGGAGGCCTACGAGCAGTACTTC.

There are a few counts of this clonotype. The chain combines TRBV7-2 with TRBJ2-7; 8 bases agree with TRBD1. The CDR3 is made up of 15 amino acids. Germline values: CDR1 SGHTA, CDR2 FQGNSA. Trimming at V came to 4 bases and at J to 0 bases, leaving 5 bases not matched to a gene. The CDR3 is CASSSNQGASYEQYF. CDR3 in DNA: TGTGCCAGCAGCTCAAACCAGGGGGCCTCCTACGAGCAGTACTTC.

Regarding this clonotype: A read error may account for a junction end that differs from germline. The CDR3 loop reads CASSHLRDRGDNEQFF. The DNA of the CDR3 is TGCGCCAGCAGCCACCTCCGGGACAGGGGGGACAATGAGCAGTTCTTC. The chain has TRBV7-3 and TRBJ2-1; 11 bases fit TRBD1. Germline-derived CDR1 and CDR2 are SGHTA and FQGTGA. CDR3 length: 16 residues.

This chain connects TRBV7-2 to TRBJ2-3; weak D call: TRBD2 (5 bases). The CDR3 spans 17 residues. CDR1 SGHTA and CDR2 FQGNSA come from the germline V gene. V shed 5 bases and J shed 0 bases, with 18 bases lying between them. The CDR3 region has the DNA TGTGCCAGCAGCCGCGAGGGCCGCGGACTCAGCACAGATACGCAGTATTTT. Its translation is CASSREGRGLSTDTQYF. The full variable domain, completed using reference TRBV7-2 and TRBJ2-3, is GAGVSQSPSNKVTEKGKDVELRCDPISGHTALYWYRQSLGQGLEFLIYFQGNSAPDKSGLPSDRFSAERTGGSVSTLTIQRTQQEDSAVYLCASSREGRGLSTDTQYFGPGTRLTVL.

This clonotype showed up just a few times. The chain recombines TRBV10-2 with TRBJ1-1; D unresolved. The germline V and J ends were trimmed by 3 bases and 6 bases, with 8 bases remaining between them. The CDR3 totals 12 residues. Germline V lookup: CDR1 WSHSY, CDR2 SAAADI. CDR3 loop: CASSDRYAEAFF. For the CDR3, the DNA is TGCGCCAGCAGTGACAGGTACGCTGAAGCTTTCTTT.

Remarks on this clonotype: Sequence at one end of the junction differs from germline and may be a read error. The rearrangement links TRBV28 to TRBJ1-1; D remains ambiguous. The CDR3 contains 12 residues. CDR1 and CDR2 from the germline V gene are MDHEN and SYDVKM. The CDR3 spells CASSFRNTGAFF. The CDR3 DNA reads TGTGCCAGCAGTTTCCGGAACACTGGAGCTTTCTTT.

This chain joins TRBV28 and TRBJ1-2; D is ambiguous. The CDR3 totals 14 residues. The V gene's germline CDR1 is MDHEN and CDR2 SYDVKM. The V gene lost 2 bases and the J gene lost 4 bases, with 11 bases spanning the gap. CDR3 in DNA: TGTGCCAGCAGTTTAGCCTCAGGAATCTATGGCTACACCTTC. Its protein is CASSLASGIYGYTF.

This clonotype has only one observation. V is TRBV6-2 or TRBV6-3 and J is TRBJ1-2, with D possibly being TRBD1 (6 bases). Germline V gene sequence: CDR1 MNHEY, CDR2 SVGEGT. With 5 bases removed from V and 7 bases from J, the gap between germline ends came to 20 bases. This CDR3 has 15 residues. The CDR3 nucleotides read TGTGCCAGCAGTCCCGGGGGGCAGGGCCGGGCTGGCTACACCTTC. Its protein product is CASSPGGQGRAGYTF.

The chain joins TRBV6-6 to TRBJ2-5, with a possible D match to TRBD1 (5 bases). CDR1 is MNHNY, CDR2 SVGAGI, per germline (reference sequence). V lost 2 bases and J 2 bases, leaving 9 bases between the germline ends. The CDR3 runs to 14 residues. The CDR3 nucleotides read TGTGCCAGCAGTTACGGGGCAGGACAAGAGACCCAGTACTTC. Encoded protein: CASSYGAGQETQYF.